Following are 8 T cell receptor beta chains from one sample sequenced in a study of blood T cells in healthy people across ages. A second roughly 6 to 11 cycle PCR used barcoded and J-beta primers. TCRdb ran MiXCR on the 5' RACE reads and lists one entry per CDR3 protein. The sample holds fewer than 950,000 distinct CDR3 sequences; roughly 50% are singletons and the top ten take about 38%. Specimen: blood. Receptors were obtained from a man older than 75 in good health.

V is TRBV12-3 or TRBV12-4 and J is TRBJ2-3; TRBD2 matches at 7 bases. The J segment lost 3 bases and the V segment lost 6 bases, leaving 6 bases of the junction unmatched. The CDR3 has 14 amino acids. The DNA for the CDR3 is TGTGCCAGCAGACCGGGAGGTAGAACAGATACGCAGTATTTT. This translates into CASRPGGRTDTQYF.

The rearrangement uses TRBV6-5 and TRBJ2-3, with D perhaps matching TRBD2 (5 bases). Trimming took off 5 bases at V and 9 bases at J, with 18 bases between the two ends. Germline CDR1 is MNHEY and CDR2 is SVGAGI. This CDR3 has 14 residues. In DNA form, the CDR3 reads TGTGCCAGCAGTCCCCAGTGGGGAGAAGGCACGCAGTATTTT. Its translation: CASSPQWGEGTQYF.

The chain combines TRBV20-1 with TRBJ1-2, with 12 bases aligning to TRBD1. Unmatched junction bases numbered 3, after V lost 3 bases and J lost 4 bases. The CDR3 covers 14 residues. The germline V gene encodes CDR1 DFQATT and CDR2 SNEGSKA (reference sequence). CDR3 in amino acids: CSASGDRGPYGYTF. Written as DNA, the CDR3 is TGCAGTGCTAGTGGGGACAGGGGGCCCTATGGCTACACCTTC.

CDR3 residues: CASSLAGQWDQPQHF. The DNA for the CDR3 is TGCGCCAGCAGCTTGGCCGGGCAGTGGGACCAGCCCCAGCATTTT. The V gene is TRBV5-1, the J gene TRBJ1-5, with TRBD1 as a possible D gene (5 bases). V was pared by 0 bases and J by 7 bases, with 14 bases between. This CDR3 is 15 amino acids long. Per germline, CDR1 SGHRS and CDR2 YFSETQ. Filled out from reference TRBV5-1 and TRBJ1-5, the complete variable domain reads KAGVTQTPRYLIKTRGQQVTLSCSPISGHRSVSWYQQTPGQGLQFLFEYFSETQRNKGNFPGRFSGRQFSNSRSEMNVSTLELGDSALYLCASSLAGQWDQPQHFGDGTRLSIL.

J is TRBJ2-1 and V is TRBV6-6, with 7 bases that match TRBD2. In germline, CDR1 is MNHNY, CDR2 SVGAGI (reference sequence). After removal of 6 bases from V and 10 bases from J, the junction contained 18 bases not matched to a gene. The CDR3 consists of 16 residues. The CDR3 spells CASSLSGAGPAGEQFF. The CDR3 coding sequence is TGTGCCAGCAGCCTCAGCGGGGCGGGACCCGCAGGGGAGCAGTTCTTC.

This clonotype has just a few counts. The chain employs TRBV20-1 and TRBJ1-1; a possible D gene is TRBD1 (5 bases). Germline V CDR1 and CDR2: DFQATT, SNEGSKA (reference sequence). Trimming stripped 6 bases from V and 1 base from J, with 15 bases between. This CDR3 comprises 14 residues. The CDR3 loop reads CSAPEGRQNTEAFF. The CDR3 DNA reads as TGCAGTGCCCCCGAGGGGCGGCAGAACACTGAAGCTTTCTTT.

The chain links TRBV5-1 to TRBJ2-7; D not resolved. The J call may not be correct, given that the DNA end is closer to TRBJ2-5. The CDR3 has 12 residues. The V gene's germline CDR1 is SGHRS and CDR2 YFSETQ. DNA of the CDR3: TGCGCCAGCAGCTCCCCGGTAGGGACCCAGTACTTC. Translating it yields CASSSPVGTQYF.

The rearrangement joins TRBV12-3 or TRBV12-4 to TRBJ1-6; 7 nucleotides align to TRBD1. The CDR3 runs to 16 residues. Losses at the gene ends were 8 bases for V and 0 bases for J; bases not matched to a gene: 7. The CDR3 here is CASGTGQCSYNSPLHF. DNA of the CDR3: TGTGCCAGCGGGACGGGACAGTGCTCCTATAATTCACCCCTCCACTTT.